This T cell receptor beta chain was sequenced for a study of CD8 T cells in ankylosing spondylitis. Whole-study results and caveats: The disease-linked clones had a CD8+ phenotype and low blood frequencies. Disease-linked clones reportedly concentrated significantly in matched ankylosing spondylitis synovial fluid. Typical of ankylosing spondylitis blood, it appeared, was a TCR beta motif of under 10 highly homologous variants. A number of the motif variants had already been described in reactive arthritis synovial fluid and blood.

The V and J ends lost 0 bases and 4 bases, in that order; junction bases with no gene match: 1. Germline V gene sequence: CDR1 SGHRS, CDR2 YFSETQ. The CDR3 consists of 14 residues. It was by quantitative 5'-RACE with molecular barcodes that TCR beta libraries were made. TCRdb independently ran MiXCR on the 5' RACE reads; one entry per CDR3 protein. The sample contains roughly 370,000 distinct CDR3 sequences, around 22% of which appear only once. On this clonotype: Its matching antigen is unknown.

This chain uses TRBV5-1 with TRBJ2-5; the match to TRBD2 covers 9 bases. The sample consisted of blood, either unsorted or a sorted T cell fraction (not recorded which). The TCR was taken from a male donor with ankylosing spondylitis. The CDR3 DNA reads TGCGCCAGCAGCTTGGCTAGCGGGACAGAGACCCAGTACTTC. It is translated as CASSLASGTETQYF. Variable domain in full (rest from reference TRBV5-1 and TRBJ2-5): KAGVTQTPRYLIKTRGQQVTLSCSPISGHRSVSWYQQTPGQGLQFLFEYFSETQRNKGNFPGRFSGRQFSNSRSEMNVSTLELGDSALYLCASSLASGTETQYFGPGTRLLVL.